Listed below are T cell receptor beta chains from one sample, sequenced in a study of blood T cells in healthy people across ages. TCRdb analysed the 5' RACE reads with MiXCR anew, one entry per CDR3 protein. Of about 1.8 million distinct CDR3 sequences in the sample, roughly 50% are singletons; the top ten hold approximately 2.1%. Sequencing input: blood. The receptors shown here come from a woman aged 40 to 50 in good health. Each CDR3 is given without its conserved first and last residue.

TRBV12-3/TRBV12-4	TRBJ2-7	ASSLAAGLTYEQY
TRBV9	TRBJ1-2	ASSVGRGIDYGYT
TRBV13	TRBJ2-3	ASSLRIDTQY
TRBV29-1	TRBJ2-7	SVEETTVTYNEQY
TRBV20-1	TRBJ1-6	SARGGLNSPLH
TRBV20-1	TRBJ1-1	SARTPNTEAF
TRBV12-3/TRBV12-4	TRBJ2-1	ASSLNRGRYNEQF
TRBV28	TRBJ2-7	ASSLFPPSYEQY
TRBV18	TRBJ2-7	ASSRTTGNTGEQY
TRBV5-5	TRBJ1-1	ASSRGEGDAEAF
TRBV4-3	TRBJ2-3	ASSQDPASGGQAETQY
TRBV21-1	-	ASSKETDRHYEQY
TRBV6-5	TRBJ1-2	AASAGISYT
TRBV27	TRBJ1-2	ASSSGGAGAYGYT
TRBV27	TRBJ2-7	ASSFRQGLPGEQY
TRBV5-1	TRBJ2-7	ASSSGTGEAYEQY
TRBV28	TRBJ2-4	ASSPPGQGYIQY
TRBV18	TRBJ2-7	ASSVLGTAGVGSYEQY
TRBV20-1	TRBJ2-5	SATPRWRGSETQY
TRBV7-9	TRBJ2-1	ASSFPDQTSGGTNEQF
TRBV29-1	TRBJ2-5	SVEAVQGKETQY
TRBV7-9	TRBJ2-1	ASSPGAGAAYNEQF
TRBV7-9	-	ASSSGLTLYEQY
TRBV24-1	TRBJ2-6	ATSDPTGSGANVLT
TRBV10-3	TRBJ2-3	AITPGLALVDTQY
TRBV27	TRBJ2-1	ASSIIASPYNEQF
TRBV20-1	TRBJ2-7	SARAPTGISYEQY
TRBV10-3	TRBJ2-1	AISAGATYNEQF
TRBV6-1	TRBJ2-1	ASSEAAGDLYNEQF
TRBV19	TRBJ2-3	ASSRGTGATDTQY
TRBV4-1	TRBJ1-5	ASSQGDGTGYNQPQH
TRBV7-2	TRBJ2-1	ASSFRAGTYNEQF
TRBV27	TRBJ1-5	ASSVALGQPQH
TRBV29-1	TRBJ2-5	SVEANRGGETQY
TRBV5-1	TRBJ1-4	ASSLEAGKLF
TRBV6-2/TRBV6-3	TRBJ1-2	ASSYRGQGYYGYT
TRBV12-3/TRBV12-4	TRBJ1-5	ASRGTGNQPQH
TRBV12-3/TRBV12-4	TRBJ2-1	ASMRAGEPYDEQF
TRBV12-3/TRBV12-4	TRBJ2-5	ASSTPGGSETQY
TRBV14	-	ASSQGRTAVPIEQY
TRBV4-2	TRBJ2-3	VSSQGGGFTDTQY
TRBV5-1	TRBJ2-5	ASSLVGLAKETQY
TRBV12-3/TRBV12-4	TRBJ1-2	ASLFVGSGYT
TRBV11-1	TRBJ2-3	ASSLNLPGSPDTQY
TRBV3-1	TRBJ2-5	ASSQEGGVKTQY
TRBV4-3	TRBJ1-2	ASRPQGQGPDGYT
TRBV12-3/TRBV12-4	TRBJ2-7	ASARSGTGDNEQY
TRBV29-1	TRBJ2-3	SVGGSDTQY
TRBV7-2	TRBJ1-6	VSSPNREPGWRPLH
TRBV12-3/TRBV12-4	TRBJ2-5	ASSLGWTQETQY
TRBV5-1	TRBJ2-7	ASSLTSGAFSYEQY
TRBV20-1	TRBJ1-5	SATGGLPMGYSNQPQH
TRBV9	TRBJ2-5	ASSVGASGGQETQY
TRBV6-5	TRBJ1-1	ASRPHRGGENTEAF
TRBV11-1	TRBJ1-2	ASSPLDKSYGYT
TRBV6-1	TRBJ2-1	ASSLDQCEQF
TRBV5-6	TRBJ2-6	ASNPPGQQVRANVLT
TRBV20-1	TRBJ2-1	SALTRSGVYNEQF